One sample yielded the 12 T cell receptor beta chains listed below, sequenced in a study of T cell responses to AZD1222 COVID-19 vaccine. Here immunoSEQ multiplex PCR was the method, and the copy in TCRdb shows in-frame clones only, minus some. Here the sample spans 60,000 or so clones, 80% to 90% being singletons. Sequenced here: peripheral blood, sampled on day 0 of AZD1222 vaccination. These receptors were obtained from an adult in good health.

The V gene is TRBV27, the J gene TRBJ1-2; no reliable D call. Trimming shortened V by 6 bases and J by 2 bases, and 10 bases separated the two germline ends. There are 13 residues in the CDR3. Looked up from germline, CDR1 is MNHEY and CDR2 is SMNVEV (reference sequence). For the CDR3, the DNA is TGTGCCAGCAGCCGTCTGGGGAACTATGGCTACACCTTC. Translation gives CASSRLGNYGYTF.

The V call is TRBV6-2 or TRBV6-3, the J call TRBJ1-1; no definite D call. The CDR3 contains 15 residues. Germline V gives CDR1 MNHEY, CDR2 SVGEGT. Trimming shortened V by 2 bases and J by 1 base, and 11 bases separated the two germline ends. CDR3 nucleotide sequence: TGTGCCAGCAGTTACGGTGGGTTACCGAACACTGAAGCTTTCTTT. Protein: CASSYGGLPNTEAFF.

The table lists this clone with a count of one. The chain is built from TRBV13 and TRBJ2-3; TRBD2 matches 7 bases. The CDR3 loop spans 14 amino acids. Germline loops: CDR1 PRHDT, CDR2 FYEKMQ (reference sequence). The V segment lost 3 bases and the J segment 2 bases; nucleotides outside the gene matches: 2. CDR3 protein: CASSLTSYTDTQYF. The CDR3 nucleotides are TGTGCCAGCAGCTTGACTAGCTACACAGATACGCAGTATTTT.

The chain links TRBV6-5 to TRBJ2-7, with 11 nucleotides matching TRBD2. The CDR3 covers 14 residues. Looked up from germline, CDR1 is MNHEY and CDR2 is SVGAGI. The V gene end was trimmed by 4 bases and the J gene end by 2 bases; junction bases not matched to a gene: 1. The CDR3, as DNA: TGTGCCAGCAGTTTAGCGGGAGGGCCCTACGAGCAGTACTTC. It translates to CASSLAGGPYEQYF.

This clone has a single count. This chain connects TRBV7-9 to TRBJ1-3; TRBD1 agrees at 10 bases. Germline lookup yields CDR1 SEHNR and CDR2 FQNEAQ (reference sequence). V shed 5 bases and J 2 bases; nucleotides not matched to a gene: 3. The CDR3 is 15 amino acids. The CDR3 spells CASSMTGGAGNTIYF. DNA of the CDR3: TGTGCCAGCAGCATGACAGGGGGCGCTGGAAACACCATATATTTT.

This clone is classed as medium-sized. The chain recombines TRBV30 with TRBJ2-1; D is uncertain. The CDR3 has 12 residues. The V gene lost 2 bases and the J gene lost 10 bases, with 12 bases spanning the gap. CDR1 GTSNPN and CDR2 SVGIG come from the germline V gene (reference sequence). The CDR3: CAWSPFPSEQFF. The CDR3, as DNA: TGTGCCTGGAGTCCCTTCCCGTCAGAGCAGTTCTTC.

This clone was picked up a small number of times. The J gene is TRBJ2-2, the V gene TRBV7-2, with TRBD1 as a possible D gene (5 bases). The ends were cut back, 7 bases at V and 1 base at J, with 10 bases in the middle. The CDR3 loop spans 14 amino acids. CDR1 and CDR2 (germline): SGHTA, FQGNSA. The CDR3 loop is CASTPGQNTGELFF. In nucleotides, the CDR3 is TGTGCCAGCACCCCCGGACAGAACACCGGGGAGCTGTTTTTT.

This sequence joins TRBV6-5 and TRBJ1-2; the D is unclear. Deletions cut 2 bases from V and 4 bases from J, with 8 bases between. Germline V gives CDR1 MNHEY, CDR2 SVGAGI. The CDR3 has 13 amino acids. DNA of the CDR3: TGTGCCAGCAGTTACATGGGAGGCTATGGCTACACCTTC. Translating gives CASSYMGGYGYTF.

The V and J genes are TRBV4-3 and TRBJ1-3; the D gene is possibly TRBD1 (6 bases). CDR1 LGHNA and CDR2 YSLEER come from the germline V gene. The CDR3 length is 16 residues. V lost 1 base and J lost 4, with 14 bases in between. The CDR3 loop reads CASSQGVGGRGNTIYF. As DNA, the CDR3 is TGCGCCAGCAGCCAAGGAGTCGGGGGGCGCGGAAACACCATATATTTT.

This clone was recorded once. The chain recombines TRBV28 with TRBJ2-1; TRBD2 agrees at 11 bases. V lost 5 bases, J lost 7 bases, and 10 bases stayed unmatched. This CDR3 has 16 amino acids. Per the germline V gene, CDR1 is MDHEN and CDR2 is SYDVKM. The CDR3 loop reads CASSPKRGLAVNEQFF. The CDR3 DNA reads TGTGCCAGCAGTCCTAAGCGGGGACTAGCGGTTAATGAGCAGTTCTTC.

This chain connects TRBV7-8 to TRBJ2-3; 7 bases map to TRBD2. The germline V gene has CDR1 SGHVS and CDR2 FQNEAQ. J gave up 2 bases and V 1 base, and 12 bases lay outside the gene matches. The CDR3 has 18 amino acids. The DNA of the CDR3 is TGTGCCAGCAGCTTAGAAGAGCTAGCGGACCTATTCACAGATACGCAGTATTTT. As protein: CASSLEELADLFTDTQYF.

The chain is built from TRBV2 and TRBJ2-7; D is unresolved. Trimming took off 0 bases at V and 3 bases at J, with 15 bases between the two ends. CDR1 is SNHLY and CDR2 is FYNNEI in the germline V gene. CDR3 length: 16 amino acids. For the CDR3, the DNA is TGTGCCAGCAGTGAAGCCATAAAACGGCCAGACTACGAGCAGTACTTC. Its protein product is CASSEAIKRPDYEQYF.